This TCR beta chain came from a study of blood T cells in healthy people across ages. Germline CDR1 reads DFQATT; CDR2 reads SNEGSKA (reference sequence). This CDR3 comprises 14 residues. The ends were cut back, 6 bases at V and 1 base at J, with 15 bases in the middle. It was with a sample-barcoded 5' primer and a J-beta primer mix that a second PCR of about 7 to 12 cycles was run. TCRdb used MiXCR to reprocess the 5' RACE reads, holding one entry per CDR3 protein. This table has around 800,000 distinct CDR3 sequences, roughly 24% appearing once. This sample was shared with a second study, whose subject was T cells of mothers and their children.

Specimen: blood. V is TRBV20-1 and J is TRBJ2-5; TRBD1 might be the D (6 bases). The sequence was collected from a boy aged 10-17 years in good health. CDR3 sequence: CSAPPGDIQETQYF. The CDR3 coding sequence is TGCAGTGCCCCCCCAGGGGACATCCAAGAGACCCAGTACTTC.